This T cell receptor beta chain stems from a study of beta chain features in type 1 diabetes. Findings of the study overall: PCR might show a preference for shorter templates, equally across patients and controls. Naive, central memory and regulatory TCRB repertoires appeared more similar among patients than healthy donors. Among all four CD4+ subsets, Type 1 diabetes patients had TCRB CDR3s that were moderately but significantly shorter.

As to this clone: Its target is unknown.

Reverse transcribing all isolated RNA meant expressed TCRB transcripts were sequenced. TCRdb keeps only in-frame clones here, not all; method: immunoSEQ multiplex PCR. The sample shows some 700,000 clones, under 15% of them seen only once. CD45RO/CCR7/CD25/CD127/CD95/CD27 separated CD4+ naive, central memory, regulatory and stem cell-like memory cells by sorting. V lost 0 bases, J lost 2 bases, and 3 bases stayed unmatched. The CDR3 is 14 amino acids. From germline, CDR1 is GTSNPN and CDR2 SVGIG (reference sequence). The genes are TRBV30 and TRBJ2-7; TRBD1 matches at 8 bases. The origin of this receptor is a man aged 18 to 30 with type 1 diabetes. Sequenced sample: naive CD4+ T cells from blood. The DNA for the CDR3 is TGTGCCTGGAGTGTTGACAGGGGACCCTACGAGCAGTACTTC. Residues: CAWSVDRGPYEQYF.